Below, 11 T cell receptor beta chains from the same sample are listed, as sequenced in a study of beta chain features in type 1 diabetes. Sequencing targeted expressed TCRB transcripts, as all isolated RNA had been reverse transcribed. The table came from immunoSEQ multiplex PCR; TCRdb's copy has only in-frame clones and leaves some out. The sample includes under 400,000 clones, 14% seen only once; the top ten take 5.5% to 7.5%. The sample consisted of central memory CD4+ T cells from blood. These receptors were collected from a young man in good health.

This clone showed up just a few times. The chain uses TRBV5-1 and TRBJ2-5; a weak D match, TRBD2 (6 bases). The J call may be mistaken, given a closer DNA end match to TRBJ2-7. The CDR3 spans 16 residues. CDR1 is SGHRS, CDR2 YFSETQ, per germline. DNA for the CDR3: TGCGCCAGCAGCCTGGAGATGGCGGGGAGCTCCTACGAGCAGTACTTC. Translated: CASSLEMAGSSYEQYF.

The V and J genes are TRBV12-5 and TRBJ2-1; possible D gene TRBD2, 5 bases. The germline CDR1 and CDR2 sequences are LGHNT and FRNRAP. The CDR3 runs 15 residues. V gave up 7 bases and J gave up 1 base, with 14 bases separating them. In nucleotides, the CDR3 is TGTGCTAGTGCCTCCGGGGTGAGGTCCTACAATGAGCAGTTCTTC. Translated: CASASGVRSYNEQFF.

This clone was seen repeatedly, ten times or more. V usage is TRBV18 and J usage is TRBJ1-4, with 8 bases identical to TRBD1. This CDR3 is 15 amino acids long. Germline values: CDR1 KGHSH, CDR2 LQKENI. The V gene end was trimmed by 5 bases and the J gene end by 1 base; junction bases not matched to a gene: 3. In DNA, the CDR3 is TGTGCCAGCTCATCTACAGGGGGAACTAATGAAAAACTGTTTTTT. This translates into CASSSTGGTNEKLFF. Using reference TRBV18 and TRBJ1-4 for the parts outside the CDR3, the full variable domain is NAGVMQNPRHLVRRRGQEARLRCSPMKGHSHVYWYRQLPEEGLKFMVYLQKENIIDESGMPKERFSAEFPKEGPSILRIQQVVRGDSAAYFCASSSTGGTNEKLFFGSGTQLSVL.

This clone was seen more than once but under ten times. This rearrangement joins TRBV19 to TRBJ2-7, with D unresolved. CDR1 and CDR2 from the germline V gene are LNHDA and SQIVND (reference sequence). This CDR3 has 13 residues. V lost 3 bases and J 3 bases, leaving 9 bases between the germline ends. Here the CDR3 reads CASSMAGYYEQYV. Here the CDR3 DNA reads TGTGCCAGTAGTATGGCAGGCTACTACGAGCAGTACGTC.

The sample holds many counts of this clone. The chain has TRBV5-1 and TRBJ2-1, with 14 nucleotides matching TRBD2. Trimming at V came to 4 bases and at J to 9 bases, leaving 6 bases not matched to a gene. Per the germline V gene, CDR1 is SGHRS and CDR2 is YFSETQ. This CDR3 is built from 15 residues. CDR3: CASSLGLAGESEQFF. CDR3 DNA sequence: TGCGCCAGCAGCCTGGGACTAGCGGGAGAAAGTGAGCAGTTCTTC.

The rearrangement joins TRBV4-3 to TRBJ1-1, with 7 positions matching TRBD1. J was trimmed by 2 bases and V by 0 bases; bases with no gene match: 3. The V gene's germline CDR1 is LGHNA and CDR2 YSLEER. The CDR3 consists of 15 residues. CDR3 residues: CASSQEQGINTEAFF. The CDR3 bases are TGCGCCAGCAGCCAAGAACAGGGGATAAACACTGAAGCTTTCTTT.

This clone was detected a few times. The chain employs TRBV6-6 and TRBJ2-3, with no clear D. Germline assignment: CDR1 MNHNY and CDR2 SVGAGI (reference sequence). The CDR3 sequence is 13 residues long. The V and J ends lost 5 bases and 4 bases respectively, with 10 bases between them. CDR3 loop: CASSQYTADTQYF. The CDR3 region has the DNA TGTGCCAGCAGTCAATATACGGCAGATACGCAGTATTTT.

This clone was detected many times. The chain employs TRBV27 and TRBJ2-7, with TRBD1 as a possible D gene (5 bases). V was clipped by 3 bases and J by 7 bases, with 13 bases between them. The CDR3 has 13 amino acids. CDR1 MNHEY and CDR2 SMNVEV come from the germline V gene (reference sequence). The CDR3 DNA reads TGTGCCAGCAGTTTCCTTCAGGGTGGTGAGCAGTACTTC. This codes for CASSFLQGGEQYF.

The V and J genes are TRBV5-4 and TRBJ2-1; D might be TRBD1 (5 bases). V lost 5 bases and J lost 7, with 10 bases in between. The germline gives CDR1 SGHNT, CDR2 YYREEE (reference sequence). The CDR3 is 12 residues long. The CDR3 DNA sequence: TGTGCCAGCAGTTACTCAGGGAATGAGCAGTTCTTC. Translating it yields CASSYSGNEQFF. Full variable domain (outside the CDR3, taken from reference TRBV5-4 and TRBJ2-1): ETGVTQSPTHLIKTRGQQVTLRCSSQSGHNTVSWYQQALGQGPQFIFQYYREEENGRGNFPPRFSGLQFPNYSSELNVNALELDDSALYLCASSYSGNEQFFGPGTRLTVL.

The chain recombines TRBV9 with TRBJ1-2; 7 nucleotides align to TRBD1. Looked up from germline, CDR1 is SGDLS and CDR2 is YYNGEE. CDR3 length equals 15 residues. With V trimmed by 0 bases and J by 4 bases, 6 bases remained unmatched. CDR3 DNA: TGTGCCAGCAGCGTAGCGGACAGGTCCATCTATGGCTACACCTTC. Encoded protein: CASSVADRSIYGYTF.

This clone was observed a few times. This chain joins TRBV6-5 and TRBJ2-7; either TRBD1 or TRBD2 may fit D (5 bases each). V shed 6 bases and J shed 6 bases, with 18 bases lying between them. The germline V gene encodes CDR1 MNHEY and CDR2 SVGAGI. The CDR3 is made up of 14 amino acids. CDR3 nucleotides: TGTGCCAGCAGCCGTCCCGGGACCTCGGTCGAGCAGTACTTC. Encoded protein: CASSRPGTSVEQYF.